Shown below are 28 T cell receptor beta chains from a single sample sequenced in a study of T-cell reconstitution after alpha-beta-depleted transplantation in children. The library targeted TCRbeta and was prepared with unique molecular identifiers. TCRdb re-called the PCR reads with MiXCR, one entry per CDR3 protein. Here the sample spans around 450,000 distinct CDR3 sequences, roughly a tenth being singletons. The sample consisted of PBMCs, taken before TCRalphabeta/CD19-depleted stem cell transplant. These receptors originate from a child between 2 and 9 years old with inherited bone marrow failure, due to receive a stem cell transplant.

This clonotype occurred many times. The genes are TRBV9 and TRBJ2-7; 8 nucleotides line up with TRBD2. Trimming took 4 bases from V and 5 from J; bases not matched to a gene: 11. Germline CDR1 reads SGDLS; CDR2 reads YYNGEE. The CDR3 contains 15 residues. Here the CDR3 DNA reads TGTGCCAGCAGCCTAGAAGCGGGAGTTTTAGACGAGCAGTACTTC. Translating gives CASSLEAGVLDEQYF.

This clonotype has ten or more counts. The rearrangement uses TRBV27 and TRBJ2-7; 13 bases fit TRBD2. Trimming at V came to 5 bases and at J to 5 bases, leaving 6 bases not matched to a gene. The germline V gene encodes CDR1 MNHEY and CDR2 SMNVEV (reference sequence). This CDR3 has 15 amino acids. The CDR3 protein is CASSPLAGGPHEQYF. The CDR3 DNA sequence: TGTGCCAGCAGTCCACTAGCGGGAGGGCCTCACGAGCAGTACTTC.

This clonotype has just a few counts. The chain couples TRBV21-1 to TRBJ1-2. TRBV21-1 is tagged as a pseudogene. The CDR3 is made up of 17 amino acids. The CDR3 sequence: CASSKREGPGGNYGYTF. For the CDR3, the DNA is TGTGCCAGCAGCAAAAGGGAGGGTCCCGGCGGGAACTATGGCTACACCTTC.

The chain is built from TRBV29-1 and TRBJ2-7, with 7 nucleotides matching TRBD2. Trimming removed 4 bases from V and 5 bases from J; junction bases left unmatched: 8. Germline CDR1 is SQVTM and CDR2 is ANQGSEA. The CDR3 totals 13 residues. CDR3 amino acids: CSVARAGDDEQYF. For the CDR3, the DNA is TGCAGCGTTGCGCGGGCGGGAGACGACGAGCAGTACTTC.

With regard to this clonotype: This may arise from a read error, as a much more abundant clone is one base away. The CDR3 bases are TGTGCCAGCAGCCAAGTTTTCGGTTCGGCACAAGAGACCCAGTACTTC. As protein: CASSQVFGSAQETQYF. The chain has TRBV3-1 and TRBJ2-5, with D hard to call. CDR1 is LGHDT and CDR2 is YNNKEL in the germline V gene (reference sequence). The V gene lost 1 base and the J gene lost 2 bases, with 14 bases spanning the gap. CDR3 length: 16 residues.

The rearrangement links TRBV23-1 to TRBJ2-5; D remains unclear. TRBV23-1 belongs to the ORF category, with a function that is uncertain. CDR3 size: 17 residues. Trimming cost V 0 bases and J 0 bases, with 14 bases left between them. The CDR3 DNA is TGCGCCAGCAGTCAATCGATTGTCACAGCTGACCAAGAGACCCAGTACTTC. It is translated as CASSQSIVTADQETQYF.

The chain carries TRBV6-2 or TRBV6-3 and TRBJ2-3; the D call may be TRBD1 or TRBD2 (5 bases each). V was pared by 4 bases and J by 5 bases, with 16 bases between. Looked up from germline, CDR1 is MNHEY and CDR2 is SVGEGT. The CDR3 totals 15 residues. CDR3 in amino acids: CASSFGQGAEDTQYF. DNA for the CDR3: TGTGCCAGCAGTTTCGGTCAGGGAGCCGAAGATACGCAGTATTTT.

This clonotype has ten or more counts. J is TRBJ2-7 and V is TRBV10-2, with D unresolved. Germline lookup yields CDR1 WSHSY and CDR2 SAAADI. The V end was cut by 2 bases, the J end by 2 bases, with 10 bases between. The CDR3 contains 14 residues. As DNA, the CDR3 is TGCGCCAGCAGTGAGCCAATGTATACCTACGAGCAGTACTTC. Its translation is CASSEPMYTYEQYF.

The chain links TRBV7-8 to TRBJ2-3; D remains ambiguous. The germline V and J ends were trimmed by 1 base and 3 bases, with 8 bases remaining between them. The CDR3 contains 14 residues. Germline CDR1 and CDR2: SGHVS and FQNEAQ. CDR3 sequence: CASSLEVLTDTQYF. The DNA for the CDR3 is TGTGCCAGCAGCTTAGAGGTGTTAACAGATACGCAGTATTTT. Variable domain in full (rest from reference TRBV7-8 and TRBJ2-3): GAGVSQSPRYKVAKRGQDVALRCDPISGHVSLFWYQQALGQGPEFLTYFQNEAQLDKSGLPSDRFFAERPEGSVSTLKIQRTQQEDSAVYLCASSLEVLTDTQYFGPGTRLTVL.

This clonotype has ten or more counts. The CDR3 loop is CASTPGLAPTSYNEQFF. CDR3 DNA sequence: TGTGCCAGCACCCCGGGACTAGCGCCGACCTCCTACAATGAGCAGTTCTTC. The chain uses TRBV9 and TRBJ2-1, with TRBD2 matching over 10 bases. V shed 6 bases, J shed 0 bases, and the junction held 9 bases outside the gene matches. The V gene's germline CDR1 is SGDLS and CDR2 YYNGEE. CDR3 size: 17 residues. The full variable domain, in which reference TRBV9 and TRBJ2-1 provide the parts outside the CDR3, is DSGVTQTPKHLITATGQRVTLRCSPRSGDLSVYWYQQSLDQGLQFLIQYYNGEERAKGNILERFSAQQFPDLHSELNLSSLELGDSALYFCASTPGLAPTSYNEQFFGPGTRLTVL.

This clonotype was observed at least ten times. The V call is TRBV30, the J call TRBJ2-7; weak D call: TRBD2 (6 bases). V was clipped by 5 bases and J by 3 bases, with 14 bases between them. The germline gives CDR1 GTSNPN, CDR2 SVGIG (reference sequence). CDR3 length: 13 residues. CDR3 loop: CAWWRGEDYEQYF. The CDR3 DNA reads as TGTGCCTGGTGGAGGGGTGAGGACTACGAGCAGTACTTC.

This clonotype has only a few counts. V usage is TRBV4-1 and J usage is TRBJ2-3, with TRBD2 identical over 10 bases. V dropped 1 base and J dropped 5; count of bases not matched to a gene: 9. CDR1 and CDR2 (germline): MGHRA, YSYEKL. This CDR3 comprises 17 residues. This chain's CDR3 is CASSQAPASGSLDTQYF. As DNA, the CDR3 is TGCGCCAGCAGCCAAGCGCCGGCTAGCGGGAGTTTAGATACGCAGTATTTT.

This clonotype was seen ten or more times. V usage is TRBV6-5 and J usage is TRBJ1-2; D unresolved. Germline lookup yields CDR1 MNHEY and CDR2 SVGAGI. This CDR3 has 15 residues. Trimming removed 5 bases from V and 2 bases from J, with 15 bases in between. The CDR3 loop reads CASSHGRMGNYGYTF. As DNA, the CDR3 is TGTGCCAGCAGTCACGGCCGGATGGGAAACTATGGCTACACCTTC.

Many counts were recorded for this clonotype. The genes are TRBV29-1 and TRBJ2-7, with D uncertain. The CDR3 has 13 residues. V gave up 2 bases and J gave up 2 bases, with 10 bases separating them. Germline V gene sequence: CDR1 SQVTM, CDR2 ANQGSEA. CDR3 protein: CSVETDKAYEQYF. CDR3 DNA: TGCAGCGTTGAAACCGACAAGGCCTACGAGCAGTACTTC.

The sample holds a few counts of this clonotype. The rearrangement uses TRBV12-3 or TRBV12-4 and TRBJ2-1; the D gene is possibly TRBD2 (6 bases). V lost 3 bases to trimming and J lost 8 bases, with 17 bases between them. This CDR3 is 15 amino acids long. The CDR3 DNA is TGTGCCAGCAGTTTTGCGGTAGGAGGGGTGGATGAGCAGTTCTTC. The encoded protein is CASSFAVGGVDEQFF.

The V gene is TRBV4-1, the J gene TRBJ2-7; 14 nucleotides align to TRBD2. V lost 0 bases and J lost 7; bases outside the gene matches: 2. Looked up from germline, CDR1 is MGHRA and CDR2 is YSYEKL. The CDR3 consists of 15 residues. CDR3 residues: CASSQDGTSGSEQYF. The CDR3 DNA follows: TGCGCCAGCAGCCAAGATGGGACTAGCGGGAGTGAGCAGTACTTC.

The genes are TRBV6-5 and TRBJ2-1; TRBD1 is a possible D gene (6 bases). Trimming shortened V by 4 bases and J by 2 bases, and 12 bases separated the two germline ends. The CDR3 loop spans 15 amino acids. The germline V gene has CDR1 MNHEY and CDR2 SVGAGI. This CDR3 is CASSSEAGAYNEQFF. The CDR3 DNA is TGTGCCAGCAGTTCAGAAGCAGGGGCCTACAATGAGCAGTTCTTC.

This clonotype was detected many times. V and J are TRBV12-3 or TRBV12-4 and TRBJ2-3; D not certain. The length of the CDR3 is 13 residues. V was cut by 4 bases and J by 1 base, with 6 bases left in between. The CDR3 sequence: CASSWAGTDTQYF. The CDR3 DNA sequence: TGTGCCAGCAGTTGGGCGGGCACAGATACGCAGTATTTT.

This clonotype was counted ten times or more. The CDR3 is CASSDGSFNEKLFF. The CDR3 DNA reads TGTGCCAGCAGCGACGGAAGCTTTAATGAAAAACTGTTTTTT. The gene calls are TRBV6-2 or TRBV6-3 and TRBJ1-4; no clear D. The CDR3 loop spans 14 amino acids. The germline V gene encodes CDR1 MNHEY and CDR2 SVGEGT. V shed 6 bases and J shed 4 bases, with 12 bases lying between them.

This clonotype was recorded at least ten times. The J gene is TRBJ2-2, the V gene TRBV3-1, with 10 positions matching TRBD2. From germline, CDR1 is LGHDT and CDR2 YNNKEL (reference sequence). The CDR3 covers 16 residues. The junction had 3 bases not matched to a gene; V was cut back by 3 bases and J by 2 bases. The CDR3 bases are TGTGCCAGCAGCCATGGACTAGCGGCCAACACCGGGGAGCTGTTTTTT. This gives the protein CASSHGLAANTGELFF. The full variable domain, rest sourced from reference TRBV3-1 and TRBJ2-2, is DTAVSQTPKYLVTQMGNDKSIKCEQNLGHDTMYWYKQDSKKFLKIMFSYNNKELIINETVPNRFSPKSPDKAHLNLHINSLELGDSAVYFCASSHGLAANTGELFFGEGSRLTVL.

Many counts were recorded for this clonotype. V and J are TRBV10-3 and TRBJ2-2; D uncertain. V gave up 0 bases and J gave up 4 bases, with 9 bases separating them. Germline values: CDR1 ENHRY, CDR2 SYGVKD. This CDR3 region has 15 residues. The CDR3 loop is CAISESFRLTGELFF. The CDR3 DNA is TGTGCCATCAGTGAGTCTTTTAGACTCACCGGGGAGCTGTTTTTT.

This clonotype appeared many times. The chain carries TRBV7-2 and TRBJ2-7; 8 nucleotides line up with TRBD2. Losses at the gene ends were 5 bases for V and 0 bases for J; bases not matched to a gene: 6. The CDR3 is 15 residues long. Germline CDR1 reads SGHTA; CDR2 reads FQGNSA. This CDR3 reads CASSPSGSLSYEQYF. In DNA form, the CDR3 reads TGTGCCAGCAGCCCCAGCGGGAGCCTCTCCTACGAGCAGTACTTC.

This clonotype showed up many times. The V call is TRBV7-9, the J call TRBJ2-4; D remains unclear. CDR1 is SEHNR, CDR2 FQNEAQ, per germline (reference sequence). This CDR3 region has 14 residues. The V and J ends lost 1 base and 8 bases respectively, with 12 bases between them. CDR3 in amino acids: CASSLETRSDIQYF. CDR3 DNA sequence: TGTGCCAGCAGCTTAGAAACCCGCTCGGACATTCAGTACTTC.

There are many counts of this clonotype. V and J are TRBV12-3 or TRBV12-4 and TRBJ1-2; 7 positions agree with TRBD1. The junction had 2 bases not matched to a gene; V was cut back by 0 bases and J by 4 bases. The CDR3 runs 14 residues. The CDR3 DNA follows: TGTGCCAGCAGTTTAGCGGGACAGAGCTATGGCTACACCTTC. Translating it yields CASSLAGQSYGYTF.

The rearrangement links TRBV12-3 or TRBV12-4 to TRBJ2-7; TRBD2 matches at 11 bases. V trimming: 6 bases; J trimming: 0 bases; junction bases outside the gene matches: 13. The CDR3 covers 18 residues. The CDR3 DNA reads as TGTGCCAGCAGCACGGGACTAGCGGCGGTGGATGGCTCCTACGAGCAGTACTTC. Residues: CASSTGLAAVDGSYEQYF.

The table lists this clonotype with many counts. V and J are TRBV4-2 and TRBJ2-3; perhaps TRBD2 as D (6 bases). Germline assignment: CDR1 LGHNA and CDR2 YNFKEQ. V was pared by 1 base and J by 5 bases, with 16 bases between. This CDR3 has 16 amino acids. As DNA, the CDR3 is TGTGCCAGCAGCCAAGGGGAGCGGGCTTCGATAGATACGCAGTATTTT. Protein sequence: CASSQGERASIDTQYF.

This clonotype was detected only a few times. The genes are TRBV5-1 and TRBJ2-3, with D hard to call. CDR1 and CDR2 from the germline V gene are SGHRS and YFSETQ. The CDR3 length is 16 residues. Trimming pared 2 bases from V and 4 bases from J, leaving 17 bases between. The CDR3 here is CASSFGPSWAPDTQYF. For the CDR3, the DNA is TGCGCCAGCAGCTTCGGCCCGAGCTGGGCCCCAGATACGCAGTATTTT. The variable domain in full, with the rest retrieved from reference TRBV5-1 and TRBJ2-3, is KAGVTQTPRYLIKTRGQQVTLSCSPISGHRSVSWYQQTPGQGLQFLFEYFSETQRNKGNFPGRFSGRQFSNSRSEMNVSTLELGDSALYLCASSFGPSWAPDTQYFGPGTRLTVL.

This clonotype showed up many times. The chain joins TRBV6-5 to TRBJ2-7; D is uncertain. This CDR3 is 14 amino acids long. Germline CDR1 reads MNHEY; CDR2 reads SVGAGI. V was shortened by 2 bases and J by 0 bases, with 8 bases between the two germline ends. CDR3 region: CASSYPSSSYEQYF. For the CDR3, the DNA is TGTGCCAGCAGTTACCCCTCTAGCTCCTACGAGCAGTACTTC.